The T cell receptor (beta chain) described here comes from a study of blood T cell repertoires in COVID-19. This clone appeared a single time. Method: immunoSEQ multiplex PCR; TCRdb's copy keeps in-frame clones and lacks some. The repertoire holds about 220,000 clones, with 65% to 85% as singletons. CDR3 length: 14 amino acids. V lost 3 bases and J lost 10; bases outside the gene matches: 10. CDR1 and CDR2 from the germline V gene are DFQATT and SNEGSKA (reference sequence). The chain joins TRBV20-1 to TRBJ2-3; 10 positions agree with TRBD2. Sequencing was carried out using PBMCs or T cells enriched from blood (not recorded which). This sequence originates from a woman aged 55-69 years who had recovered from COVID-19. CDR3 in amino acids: CSASEPSGSKAQYF. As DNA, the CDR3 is TGCAGTGCTAGTGAGCCTAGCGGGAGTAAGGCGCAGTATTTT.